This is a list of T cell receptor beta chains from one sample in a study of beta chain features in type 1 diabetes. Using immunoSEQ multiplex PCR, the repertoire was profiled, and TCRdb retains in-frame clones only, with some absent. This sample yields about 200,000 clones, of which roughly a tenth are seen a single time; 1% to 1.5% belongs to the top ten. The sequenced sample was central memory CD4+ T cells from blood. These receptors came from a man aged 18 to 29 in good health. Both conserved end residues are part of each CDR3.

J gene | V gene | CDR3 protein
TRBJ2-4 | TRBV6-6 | CASSPTGQNIQYF
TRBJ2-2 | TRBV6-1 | CASSRGRSTGELFF
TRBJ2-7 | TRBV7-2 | CASSSRPGTSSSYEQYF
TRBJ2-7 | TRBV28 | CASTLYLGSYEQYF
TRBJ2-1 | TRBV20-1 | CSAVNLVEQFF
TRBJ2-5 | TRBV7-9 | CASSSRHRDMSETQYF
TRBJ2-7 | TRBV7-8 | CASRAGWTGYEQYF
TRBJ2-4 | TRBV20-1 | CSVLAKNIQYF
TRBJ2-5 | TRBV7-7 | CASSLGHRGNPETQYF
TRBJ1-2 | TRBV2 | CASSDPGKNGYTF
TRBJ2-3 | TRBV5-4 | CASSSGTSRQVGDTQYF
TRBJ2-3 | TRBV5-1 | CASSFGTSGGSDTQYF
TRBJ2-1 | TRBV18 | CASSPSLASGGNEQFF
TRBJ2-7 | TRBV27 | CASRPSGTGDYEQYF
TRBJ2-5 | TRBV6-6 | CASSLSYSYQETQYF
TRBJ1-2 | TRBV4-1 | CASSQAQGVTNYGYTF
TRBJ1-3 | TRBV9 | CASSVTGSGNTIYF
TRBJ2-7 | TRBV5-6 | CASSPGQIYEQYF
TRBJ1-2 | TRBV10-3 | CASTSLRQGGHGYTF
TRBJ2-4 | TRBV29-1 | CSVKDGTKNIQYF
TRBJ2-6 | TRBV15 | CATSREGTGDNVLTF
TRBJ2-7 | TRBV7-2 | CASRLDSYEQYF
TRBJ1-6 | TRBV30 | CAWSESGGPYNSPLHF
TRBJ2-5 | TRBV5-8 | CASNRDRVETQYF
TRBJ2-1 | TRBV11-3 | CASSSYGYNEQFF
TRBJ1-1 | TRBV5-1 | CASSLTGGRGTEAFF
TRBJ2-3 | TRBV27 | CASSPRRDREGTDTQYF